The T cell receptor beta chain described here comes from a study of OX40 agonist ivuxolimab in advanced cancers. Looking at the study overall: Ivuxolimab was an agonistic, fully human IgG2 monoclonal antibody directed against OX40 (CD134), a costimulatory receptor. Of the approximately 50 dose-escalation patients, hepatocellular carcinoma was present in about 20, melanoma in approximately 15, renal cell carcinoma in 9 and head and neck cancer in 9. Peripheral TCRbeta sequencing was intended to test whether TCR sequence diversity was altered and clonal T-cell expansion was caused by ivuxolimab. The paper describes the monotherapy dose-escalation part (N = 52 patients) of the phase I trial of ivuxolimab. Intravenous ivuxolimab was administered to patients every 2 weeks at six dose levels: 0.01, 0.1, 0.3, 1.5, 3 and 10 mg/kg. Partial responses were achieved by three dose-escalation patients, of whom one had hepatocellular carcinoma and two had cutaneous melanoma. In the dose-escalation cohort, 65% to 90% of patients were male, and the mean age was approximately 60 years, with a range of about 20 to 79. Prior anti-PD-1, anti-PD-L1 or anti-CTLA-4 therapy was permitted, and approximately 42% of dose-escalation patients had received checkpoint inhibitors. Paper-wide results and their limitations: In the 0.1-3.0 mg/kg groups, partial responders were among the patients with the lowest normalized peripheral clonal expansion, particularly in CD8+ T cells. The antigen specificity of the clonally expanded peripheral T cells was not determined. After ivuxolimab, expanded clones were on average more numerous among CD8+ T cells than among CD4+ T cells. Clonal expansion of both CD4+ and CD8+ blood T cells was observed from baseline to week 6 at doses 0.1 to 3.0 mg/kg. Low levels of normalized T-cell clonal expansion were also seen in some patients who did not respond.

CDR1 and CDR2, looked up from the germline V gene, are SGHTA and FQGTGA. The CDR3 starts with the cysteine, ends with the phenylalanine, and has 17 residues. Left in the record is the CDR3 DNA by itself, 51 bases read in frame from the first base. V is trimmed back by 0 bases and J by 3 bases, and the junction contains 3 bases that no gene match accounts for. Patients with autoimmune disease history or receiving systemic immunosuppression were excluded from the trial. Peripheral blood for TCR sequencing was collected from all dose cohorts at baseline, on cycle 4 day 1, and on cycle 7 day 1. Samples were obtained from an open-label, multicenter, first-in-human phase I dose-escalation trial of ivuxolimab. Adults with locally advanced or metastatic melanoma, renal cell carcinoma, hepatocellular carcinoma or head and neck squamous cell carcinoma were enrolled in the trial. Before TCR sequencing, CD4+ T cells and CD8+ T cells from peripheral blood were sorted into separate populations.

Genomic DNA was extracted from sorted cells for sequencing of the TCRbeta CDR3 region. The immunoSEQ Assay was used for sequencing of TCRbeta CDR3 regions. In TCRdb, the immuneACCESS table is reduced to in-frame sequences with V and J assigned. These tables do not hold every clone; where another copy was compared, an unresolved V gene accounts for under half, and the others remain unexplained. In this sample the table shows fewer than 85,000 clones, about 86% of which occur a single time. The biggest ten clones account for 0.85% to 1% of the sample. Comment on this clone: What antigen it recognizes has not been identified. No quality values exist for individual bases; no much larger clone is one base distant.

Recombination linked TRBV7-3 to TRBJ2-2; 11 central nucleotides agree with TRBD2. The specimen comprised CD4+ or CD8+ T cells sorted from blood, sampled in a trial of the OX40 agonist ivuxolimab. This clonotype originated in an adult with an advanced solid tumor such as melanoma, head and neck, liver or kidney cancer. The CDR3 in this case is CASSLTPGLADTGELFF. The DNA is TGTGCCAGCAGCTTAACACCGGGACTAGCGGACACCGGGGAGCTGTTTTTT.